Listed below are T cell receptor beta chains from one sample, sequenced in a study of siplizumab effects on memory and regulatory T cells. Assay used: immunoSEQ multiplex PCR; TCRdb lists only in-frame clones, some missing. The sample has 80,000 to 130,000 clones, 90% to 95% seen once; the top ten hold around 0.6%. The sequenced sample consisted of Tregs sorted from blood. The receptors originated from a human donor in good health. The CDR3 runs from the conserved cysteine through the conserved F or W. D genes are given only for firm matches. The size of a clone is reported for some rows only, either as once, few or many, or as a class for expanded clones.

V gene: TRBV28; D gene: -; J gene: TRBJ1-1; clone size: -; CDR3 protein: CASRRDDRQYTEAFF; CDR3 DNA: TGTGCCAGCAGGCGCGACGACCGACAGTACACTGAAGCTTTCTTT
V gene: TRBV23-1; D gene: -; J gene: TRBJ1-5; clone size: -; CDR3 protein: CASSQSTSRPYNQPQHF; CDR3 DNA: TGCGCCAGCAGTCAATCCACGTCCAGGCCCTACAATCAGCCCCAGCATTTT
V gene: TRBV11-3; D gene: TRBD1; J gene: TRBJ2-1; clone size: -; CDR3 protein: CASSNTGTEIEQFF; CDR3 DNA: TGTGCCAGCAGCAATACCGGGACAGAAATTGAGCAGTTCTTC
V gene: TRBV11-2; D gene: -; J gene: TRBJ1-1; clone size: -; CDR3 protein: CASSLERHATEAFF; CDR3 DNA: TGTGCCAGCAGCTTAGAGCGGCATGCGACTGAAGCTTTCTTT
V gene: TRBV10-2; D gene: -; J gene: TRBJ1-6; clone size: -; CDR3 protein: CASSGDSPLHF; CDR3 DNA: TGCGCCAGCAGCGGAGATTCACCCCTCCACTTT
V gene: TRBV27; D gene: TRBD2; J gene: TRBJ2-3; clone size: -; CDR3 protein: CSASRSGRRTDTQYF; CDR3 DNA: TGTTCCGCGAGCAGGAGCGGGAGGCGCACAGATACGCAGTATTTT
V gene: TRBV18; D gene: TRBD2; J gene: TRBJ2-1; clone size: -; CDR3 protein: CASSPLTSRGSGNEQFF; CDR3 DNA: TGTGCCAGCTCACCACTAACTTCTCGCGGGAGTGGCAATGAGCAGTTCTTC
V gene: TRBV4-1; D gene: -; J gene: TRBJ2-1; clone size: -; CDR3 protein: CASSPKTGLSYNEQFF; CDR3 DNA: TGCGCCAGCAGCCCGAAGACGGGTCTCTCCTACAATGAGCAGTTCTTC
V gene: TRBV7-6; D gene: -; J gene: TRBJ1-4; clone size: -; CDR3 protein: CASSSDAVLNEKLFF; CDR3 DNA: TGTGCCAGCAGCTCGGACGCTGTACTTAATGAAAAACTGTTTTTT
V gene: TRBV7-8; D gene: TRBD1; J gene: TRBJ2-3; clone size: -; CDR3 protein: CASTLTGQGGVTQYF; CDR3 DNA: TGTGCCAGCACCCTAACGGGACAGGGAGGGGTTACGCAGTATTTT
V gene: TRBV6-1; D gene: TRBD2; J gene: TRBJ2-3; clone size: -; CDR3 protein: CASSRTGGLASQYF; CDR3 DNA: TGTGCCAGCAGCCGCACGGGGGGACTAGCCTCCCAGTATTTT
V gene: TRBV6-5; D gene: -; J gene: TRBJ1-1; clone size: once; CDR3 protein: CASSFGRLNSEAFF; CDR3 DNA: TGTGCCAGCAGTTTTGGCAGACTAAACTCTGAAGCTTTCTTT
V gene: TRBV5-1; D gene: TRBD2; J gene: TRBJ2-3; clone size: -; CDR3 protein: CASSLVAGGDTQYF; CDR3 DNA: TGCGCCAGCAGCTTGGTGGCGGGGGGAGATACGCAGTATTTT
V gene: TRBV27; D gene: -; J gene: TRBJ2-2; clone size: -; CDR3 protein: CASSWGRGGELFF; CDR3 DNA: TGTGCCAGCAGTTGGGGGCGCGGCGGGGAGCTGTTTTTT
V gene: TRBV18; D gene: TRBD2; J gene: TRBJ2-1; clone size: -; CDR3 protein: CASSRHLAGLYNEQFF; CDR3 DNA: TGTGCCAGCTCACGGCACCTAGCGGGACTATACAATGAGCAGTTCTTC
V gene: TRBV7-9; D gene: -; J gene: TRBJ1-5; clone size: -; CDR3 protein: CASSLDGDLGQPQHF; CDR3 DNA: TGTGCCAGCAGCTTAGATGGGGATTTAGGTCAGCCCCAGCATTTT
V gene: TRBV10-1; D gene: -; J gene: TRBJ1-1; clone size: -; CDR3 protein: CASRAQRGTEAFF; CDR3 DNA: TGCGCCAGCAGGGCCCAAAGGGGGACTGAAGCTTTCTTT
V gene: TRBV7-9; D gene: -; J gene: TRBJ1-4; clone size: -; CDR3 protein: CASSLAHKLFF; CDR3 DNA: TGTGCCAGCAGCTTAGCCCACAAACTGTTTTTT
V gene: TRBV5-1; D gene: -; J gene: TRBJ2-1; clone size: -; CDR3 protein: CASSGLYNEQFF; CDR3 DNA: TGCGCCAGCAGCGGACTGTACAATGAGCAGTTCTTC
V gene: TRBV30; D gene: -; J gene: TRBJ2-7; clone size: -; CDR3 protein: CAWSVRASYEQYF; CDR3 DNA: TGTGCCTGGAGTGTACGGGCCTCCTACGAGCAGTACTTC
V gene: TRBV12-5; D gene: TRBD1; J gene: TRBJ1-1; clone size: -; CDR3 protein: CASGLDGDRGRAEAFF; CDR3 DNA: TGTGCTAGTGGTTTGGACGGGGACAGGGGAAGGGCTGAAGCTTTCTTT
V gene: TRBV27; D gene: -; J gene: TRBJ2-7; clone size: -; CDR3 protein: CATWSPFDYEQYF; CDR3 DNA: TGTGCCACCTGGAGCCCATTCGATTACGAGCAGTACTTC
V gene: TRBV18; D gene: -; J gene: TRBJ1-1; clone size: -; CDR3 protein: CASSPRKADTEAFF; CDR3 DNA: TGTGCCAGCTCACCTAGGAAGGCGGACACTGAAGCTTTCTTT
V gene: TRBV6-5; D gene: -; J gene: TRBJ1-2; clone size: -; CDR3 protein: CASSASGQSDGYTF; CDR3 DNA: TGTGCCAGCAGTGCATCGGGACAAAGTGATGGCTACACCTTC
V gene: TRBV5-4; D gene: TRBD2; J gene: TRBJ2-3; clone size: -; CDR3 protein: CASRRERADTQYF; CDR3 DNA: TGTGCCAGCAGGCGGGAGAGGGCAGATACGCAGTATTTT
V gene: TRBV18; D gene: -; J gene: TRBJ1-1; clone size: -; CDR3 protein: CASSPGRVVTEAFF; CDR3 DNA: TGTGCCAGCTCACCAGGCAGGGTGGTTACTGAAGCTTTCTTT
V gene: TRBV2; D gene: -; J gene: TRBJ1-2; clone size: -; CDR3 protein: CASRQTQANYGYTF; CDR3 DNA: TGTGCCAGCAGGCAGACTCAAGCTAACTATGGCTACACCTTC
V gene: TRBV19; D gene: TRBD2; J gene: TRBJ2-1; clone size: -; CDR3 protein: CASSIPTLAGVFNEQFF; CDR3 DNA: TGTGCCAGTAGTATCCCCACTCTAGCGGGAGTTTTTAATGAGCAGTTCTTC
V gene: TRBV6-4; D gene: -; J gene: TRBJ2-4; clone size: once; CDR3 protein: CASGGGAKNIQYF; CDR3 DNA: TGTGCCAGCGGGGGAGGAGCCAAAAACATTCAGTACTTC
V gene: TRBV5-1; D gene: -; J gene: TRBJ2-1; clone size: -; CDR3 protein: CASSLRDGERVQFF; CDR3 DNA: TGCGCCAGCAGCTTAAGGGACGGAGAACGGGTGCAGTTCTTC
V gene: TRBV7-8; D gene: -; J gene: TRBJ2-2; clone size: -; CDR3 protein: CASSLGGVNTGELFF; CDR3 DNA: TGTGCCAGCAGCTTAGGCGGGGTGAACACCGGGGAGCTGTTTTTT
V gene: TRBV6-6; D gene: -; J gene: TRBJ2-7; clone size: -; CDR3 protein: CASSYSPRGFYEQYF; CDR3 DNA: TGTGCCAGCAGTTACTCCCCCAGGGGCTTTTACGAGCAGTACTTC
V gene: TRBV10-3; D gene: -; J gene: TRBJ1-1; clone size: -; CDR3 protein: CAISGESDTEAFF; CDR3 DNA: TGTGCCATCAGTGGGGAGTCGGACACTGAAGCTTTCTTT
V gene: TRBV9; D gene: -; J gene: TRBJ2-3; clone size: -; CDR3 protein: CASSASPEDTQYF; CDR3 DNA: TGTGCCAGCAGCGCAAGTCCCGAGGATACGCAGTATTTT
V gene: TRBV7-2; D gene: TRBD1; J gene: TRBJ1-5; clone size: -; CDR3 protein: CASSFPGGVSNQPQHF; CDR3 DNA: TGTGCCAGCAGCTTTCCAGGGGGCGTCAGCAATCAGCCCCAGCATTTT
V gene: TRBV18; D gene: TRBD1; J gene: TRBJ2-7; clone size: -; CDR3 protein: CASSPRQGDLYEQYF; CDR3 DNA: TGTGCCAGCTCACCTAGGCAGGGGGATCTCTACGAGCAGTACTTC
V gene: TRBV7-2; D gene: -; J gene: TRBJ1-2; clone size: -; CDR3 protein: CASSPHGAYGYTF; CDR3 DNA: TGTGCCAGCAGCCCACACGGGGCTTATGGCTACACCTTC
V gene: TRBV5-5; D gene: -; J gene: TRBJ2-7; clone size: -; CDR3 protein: CASSREEVRIHSYEQYF; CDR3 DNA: TGTGCCAGCAGCAGGGAGGAAGTCCGGATTCACTCCTACGAGCAGTACTTC
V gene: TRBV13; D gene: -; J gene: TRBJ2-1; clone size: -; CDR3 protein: CASSLDRSSYNEQFF; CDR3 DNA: TGTGCCAGCAGCTTAGATAGGAGCTCCTACAATGAGCAGTTCTTC
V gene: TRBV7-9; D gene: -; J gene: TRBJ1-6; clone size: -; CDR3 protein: CASITHLVGEITLHF; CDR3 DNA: TGTGCCAGCATCACTCACCTAGTAGGGGAAATAACCCTCCACTTT
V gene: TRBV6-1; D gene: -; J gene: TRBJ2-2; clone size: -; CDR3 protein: CASSVLGTGELFF; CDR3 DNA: TGTGCCAGCAGTGTTTTGGGCACCGGGGAGCTGTTTTTT
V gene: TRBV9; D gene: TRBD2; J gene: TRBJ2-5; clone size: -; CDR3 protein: CASSLTSGDRGETQYF; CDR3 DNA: TGTGCCAGCAGCCTGACTAGCGGGGATCGGGGGGAGACCCAGTACTTC
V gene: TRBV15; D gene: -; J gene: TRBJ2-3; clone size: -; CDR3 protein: CATSLTGLSSTDTQYF; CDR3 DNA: TGTGCCACCAGTTTAACCGGACTCTCCAGCACAGATACGCAGTATTTT
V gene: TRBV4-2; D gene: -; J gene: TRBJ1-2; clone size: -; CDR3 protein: CASSQDQGPNLPLNYGYTF; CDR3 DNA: TGTGCCAGCAGCCAAGATCAGGGGCCAAACCTGCCCCTTAACTATGGCTACACCTTC
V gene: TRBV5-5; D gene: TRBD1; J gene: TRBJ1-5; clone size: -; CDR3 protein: CASSFGTGDMQPQHF; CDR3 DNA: TGTGCCAGCAGCTTTGGGACAGGGGATATGCAGCCCCAGCATTTT
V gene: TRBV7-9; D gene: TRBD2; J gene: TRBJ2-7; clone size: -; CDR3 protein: CASSGGGKQYF; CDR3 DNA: TGTGCCAGCAGCGGCGGGGGGAAGCAGTACTTC
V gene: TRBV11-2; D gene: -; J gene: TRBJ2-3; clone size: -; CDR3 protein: CASSLGVGTQYF; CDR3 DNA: TGTGCCAGCAGCTTGGGCGTCGGTACGCAGTATTTT
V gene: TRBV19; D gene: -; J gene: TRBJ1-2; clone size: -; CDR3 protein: CASSILLSLGYTF; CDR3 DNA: TGTGCCAGTAGTATCCTACTCTCCTTGGGCTACACCTTC
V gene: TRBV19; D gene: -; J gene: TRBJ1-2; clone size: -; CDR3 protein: CASSPQFTNYGYTF; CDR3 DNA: TGTGCCAGTAGTCCCCAGTTCACTAACTATGGCTACACCTTC
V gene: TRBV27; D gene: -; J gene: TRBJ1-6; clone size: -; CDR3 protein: CASSFSGYNSPLHF; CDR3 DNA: TGTGCCAGCAGTTTTTCTGGGTATAATTCACCCCTCCACTTT
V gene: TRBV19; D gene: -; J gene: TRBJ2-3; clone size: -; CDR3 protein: CASTWTGFLSTDTQYF; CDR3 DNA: TGTGCCAGTACGTGGACTGGCTTTCTAAGCACAGATACGCAGTATTTT
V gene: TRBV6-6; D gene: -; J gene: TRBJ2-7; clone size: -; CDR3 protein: CASRTNTGYGYF; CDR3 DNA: TGTGCCAGCAGGACGAACACAGGGTATGGGTACTTC
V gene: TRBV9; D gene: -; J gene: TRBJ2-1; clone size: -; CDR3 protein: CASSAERGYYSPGSNEQFF; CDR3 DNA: TGTGCCAGCAGCGCTGAGAGGGGGTACTACTCTCCTGGGTCCAATGAGCAGTTCTTC
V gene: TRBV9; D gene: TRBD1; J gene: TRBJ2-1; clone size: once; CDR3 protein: CASSVMRQGANEQFF; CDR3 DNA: TGTGCCAGCAGCGTAATGAGACAGGGGGCCAATGAGCAGTTCTTC